This record covers a single T cell receptor (beta chain). Its specificity is not known. This sample is drawn from a study of CD8 T cells in ankylosing spondylitis. Quantitative 5'-RACE was performed with molecular barcodes, and it yielded the TCR beta libraries. TCRdb re-analysed the 5' RACE reads in MiXCR, keeping a single row per CDR3 protein. The table has more than 250,000 distinct CDR3 sequences, 7% to 9% seen once. Findings and caveats of the study: Made up of under ten highly homologous variants, a TCR beta motif appeared characteristic of ankylosing spondylitis blood. Previous work reported some of these motif variants in the synovial fluid and blood of reactive arthritis. Those disease-linked clones were CD8+; they were also relatively rare in peripheral blood. Disease-linked clones reportedly concentrated significantly in matched ankylosing spondylitis synovial fluid.

This CDR3 spans 13 amino acids. The V gene lost 4 bases and the J gene lost 4 bases, with 11 bases spanning the gap. Germline CDR1 SGHVS, CDR2 FQNEAQ. The TCR sequence derives from a male donor with ankylosing spondylitis. The sequencing input was blood, either unsorted or a sorted T cell fraction (not recorded which). V and J are TRBV7-8 and TRBJ2-7; D is possibly TRBD2 (6 bases). CDR3 coding DNA: TGTGCCAGCAGCTACGGGGGAGCATACGAGCAGTACTTC. It yields the protein CASSYGGAYEQYF.